This passage covers 21 T cell receptor beta chains from one sample sequenced in a study of a mutant IDH1 vaccine in newly diagnosed glioma. Documented time point: week 47, end of study. With topical imiquimod, each dose of the vaccine consisted of 300 ug of mutant IDH1 20-mer peptide. TCRdb keeps only in-frame clones here, not all; method: immunoSEQ multiplex PCR. The sample lists 90,000 to 100,000 clones; 89% were seen once. These receptors' targets are unknown. The source was PBMCs, collected from a glioma patient whose treatment included an IDH1 peptide vaccine. Receptor source: a woman between 45 and 65 years old with glioma.

The chain uses TRBV7-3 and TRBJ1-1; 7 bases line up with TRBD1. The CDR3 extends over 14 amino acids. Germline V gives CDR1 SGHTA, CDR2 FQGTGA. V was pared by 4 bases and J by 2 bases, with 4 bases of the junction left unmatched. The CDR3 loop is CASSSQGTNTEAFF. CDR3 coding DNA: TGTGCCAGCAGCTCACAGGGGACAAACACTGAAGCTTTCTTT.

The rearrangement uses TRBV9 and TRBJ2-1, with 13 bases lining up with TRBD2. V shed 2 bases and J 4 bases; nucleotides not matched to a gene: 3. This CDR3 spans 16 amino acids. In germline, CDR1 is SGDLS, CDR2 YYNGEE. In nucleotides, the CDR3 is TGTGCCAGCAGCGTCAGACTAGCGGGAGGTTACAATGAGCAGTTCTTC. Residues: CASSVRLAGGYNEQFF.

The chain uses TRBV2 and TRBJ2-1; 10 bases fit TRBD2. Unmatched junction bases numbered 4, after V lost 9 bases and J lost 5 bases. Germline loops: CDR1 SNHLY, CDR2 FYNNEI. The CDR3 has 13 residues. The CDR3 protein is CASSGLANNEQFF. The CDR3 nucleotides are TGTGCCAGTTCGGGACTAGCGAACAATGAGCAGTTCTTC. Together with reference TRBV2 and TRBJ2-1, the CDR3 gives the full variable domain: EPEVTQTPSHQVTQMGQEVILRCVPISNHLYFYWYRQILGQKVEFLVSFYNNEISEKSEIFDDQFSVERPDGSNFTLKIRSTKLEDSAMYFCASSGLANNEQFFGPGTRLTVL.

The genes are TRBV5-6 and TRBJ2-7; D not certain. This CDR3 comprises 14 residues. Per the germline V gene, CDR1 is SGHDT and CDR2 is YYEEEE. The V end was cut by 4 bases, the J end by 3 bases, with 14 bases between. Here the CDR3 DNA reads TGTGCCAGCAGCCCCTGGCCCGGAGACTACGAGCAGTACTTC. Translated, it gives CASSPWPGDYEQYF.

The V call is TRBV7-8, the J call TRBJ1-1; maybe TRBD1 (6 bases). Germline lookup yields CDR1 SGHVS and CDR2 FQNEAQ. V lost 4 bases to trimming and J lost 0 bases, with 9 bases between them. The CDR3 covers 14 residues. CDR3 nucleotide sequence: TGTGCCAGCAGCTGGAACAGGGTGAACACTGAAGCTTTCTTT. Amino acids: CASSWNRVNTEAFF.

On this clone itself: Other DNA sequences in the sample encode the same CDR3. The V and J genes are TRBV20-1 and TRBJ2-7; 7 bases are a match to TRBD1. This CDR3 contains 11 residues. The germline CDR1 and CDR2 sequences are DFQATT and SNEGSKA (reference sequence). V gave up 6 bases and J gave up 4 bases; unmatched junction bases: 3. The CDR3 nucleotides read TGCAGTGCCCGGGACAGTTACGAGCAGTACTTC. Amino acid sequence: CSARDSYEQYF.

This chain connects TRBV7-9 to TRBJ2-7; 11 nucleotides line up with TRBD2. J was trimmed by 5 bases and V by 6 bases; bases with no gene match: 12. The CDR3 is 16 residues long. Germline V lookup: CDR1 SEHNR, CDR2 FQNEAQ (reference sequence). CDR3 sequence: CASRSGIAGGPNEQYF. The CDR3 DNA reads TGTGCCAGCAGATCGGGAATAGCGGGAGGGCCTAACGAGCAGTACTTC.

CDR3 nucleotide sequence: TGCGCCAGCAGCTTGGACGGTTCCTATGGCTACACCTTC. This sequence encodes CASSLDGSYGYTF. The chain carries TRBV5-1 and TRBJ1-2; D is uncertain. The CDR3 is 13 amino acids. Germline CDR1 and CDR2: SGHRS and YFSETQ. The V and J ends lost 0 bases and 4 bases respectively, with 7 bases between them.

This clone turned up a few times. The J gene is TRBJ1-1, the V gene TRBV5-1, with D uncertain. Germline V gene sequence: CDR1 SGHRS, CDR2 YFSETQ. V lost 0 bases, J lost 5 bases, and 5 bases lay in between. The CDR3 spans 12 residues. DNA for the CDR3: TGCGCCAGCAGCTTGGACGGGACTGAAGCTTTCTTT. It yields the protein CASSLDGTEAFF.

The rearrangement uses TRBV5-1 and TRBJ1-4; D ambiguous. V was pared by 0 bases and J by 8 bases, with 14 bases between. In germline, CDR1 is SGHRS, CDR2 YFSETQ. This CDR3 region has 15 residues. For the CDR3, the DNA is TGCGCCAGCAGCTTGGGGGCCAGCGGCAGGGAAAAACTGTTTTTT. Amino acids: CASSLGASGREKLFF. Based on the CDR3 plus reference TRBV5-1 and TRBJ1-4, the full variable domain is KAGVTQTPRYLIKTRGQQVTLSCSPISGHRSVSWYQQTPGQGLQFLFEYFSETQRNKGNFPGRFSGRQFSNSRSEMNVSTLELGDSALYLCASSLGASGREKLFFGSGTQLSVL.

The rearrangement joins TRBV6-4 to TRBJ2-3, with 7 bases matching TRBD1. In germline, CDR1 is MRHNA, CDR2 SNTAGT. This CDR3 is built from 13 residues. With 5 bases clipped from V and 6 bases from J, the junction kept 5 bases outside the gene matches. The CDR3 region is CASSRQGSDTQYF. As DNA, the CDR3 is TGTGCCAGCAGTCGACAGGGTTCGGATACGCAGTATTTT.

J is TRBJ2-2 and V is TRBV9; D not resolved. From germline, CDR1 is SGDLS and CDR2 YYNGEE. Trimming left V 3 bases short and J 0 bases short, with 15 bases between. The CDR3 spans 17 residues. The CDR3 region has the DNA TGTGCCAGCAGCGCCCCTGTGGAAAGGGCGAACACCGGGGAGCTGTTTTTT. Protein sequence: CASSAPVERANTGELFF.

The chain is built from TRBV6-1 and TRBJ2-1, with 8 bases matching TRBD2. Germline V gene sequence: CDR1 MNHNS, CDR2 SASEGT. The CDR3 is made up of 14 amino acids. With 5 bases clipped from V and 4 bases from J, the junction kept 4 bases outside the gene matches. CDR3 residues: CASSPQRGYNEQFF. The CDR3 bases are TGTGCCAGCAGTCCTCAGCGGGGGTACAATGAGCAGTTCTTC.

The gene calls are TRBV5-1 and TRBJ2-4, with 7 positions matching TRBD1. Germline V gene data show CDR1 as SGHRS and CDR2 as YFSETQ. V was clipped by 4 bases and J by 4 bases; unmatched bases: 11. This CDR3 has 16 amino acids. The CDR3 DNA sequence: TGCGCCAGCAGCCCGTCGAGTGGGACAGAGAAAAACATTCAGTACTTC. Translating it yields CASSPSSGTEKNIQYF.

The chain carries TRBV30 and TRBJ1-4, with unresolved D. From germline, CDR1 is GTSNPN and CDR2 SVGIG (reference sequence). The CDR3 runs 11 residues. V lost 0 bases and J 10 bases, leaving 6 bases between the germline ends. The CDR3 bases are TGTGCCTGGAGTGTCCCGGGAAAACTGTTTTTT. Translation: CAWSVPGKLFF. The variable domain in full, with the rest retrieved from reference TRBV30 and TRBJ1-4, is SQTIHQWPATLVQPVGSPLSLECTVEGTSNPNLYWYRQAAGRGLQLLFYSVGIGQISSEVPQNLSASRPQDRQFILSSKKLLLSDSGFYLCAWSVPGKLFFGSGTQLSVL.

The chain joins TRBV2 to TRBJ2-7; TRBD1 aligns across 10 bases. V lost 6 bases, J lost 2 bases, and 4 bases stayed unmatched. CDR3 length equals 14 residues. Germline lookup yields CDR1 SNHLY and CDR2 FYNNEI. The CDR3 loop reads CASSHDRGPYEQYF. The CDR3 nucleotides are TGTGCCAGCAGCCACGACAGGGGGCCCTACGAGCAGTACTTC.

Here the CDR3 reads CASSTGTSGSHEQYF. The CDR3 nucleotides read TGTGCCAGCAGCACCGGGACTAGCGGGAGCCACGAGCAGTACTTC. This chain uses TRBV7-8 with TRBJ2-7, with TRBD2 matching over 14 bases. The CDR3 extends over 15 amino acids. CDR1 and CDR2 from the germline V gene are SGHVS and FQNEAQ. V lost 5 bases to trimming and J lost 5 bases; unmatched junction nucleotides: 5. Looking up the rest from reference TRBV7-8 and TRBJ2-7 gives the full variable domain: GAGVSQSPRYKVAKRGQDVALRCDPISGHVSLFWYQQALGQGPEFLTYFQNEAQLDKSGLPSDRFFAERPEGSVSTLKIQRTQQEDSAVYLCASSTGTSGSHEQYFGPGTRLTVT.

This sequence joins TRBV18 and TRBJ2-7, with D perhaps TRBD1 (5 bases). The ends were cut back, 0 bases at V and 6 bases at J, with 18 bases in the middle. The germline V gene encodes CDR1 KGHSH and CDR2 LQKENI. This CDR3 has 16 residues. The CDR3 nucleotides are TGTGCCAGCTCACCACCGGACGCAGGGCCAACGGGCGAGCAGTACTTC. As protein: CASSPPDAGPTGEQYF.

The chain links TRBV30 to TRBJ1-1, with D uncertain. CDR3 length: 12 residues. Deletions cut 0 bases from V and 7 bases from J, with 9 bases between. Germline CDR1 and CDR2: GTSNPN and SVGIG (reference sequence). The CDR3 nucleotides are TGTGCCTGGAGTGTATACCCGGGTGAAGCTTTCTTT. It yields the protein CAWSVYPGEAFF.

J is TRBJ2-7 and V is TRBV9; TRBD1 matches 8 bases. This CDR3 has 15 amino acids. The J segment lost 0 bases and the V segment lost 3 bases, leaving 5 bases of the junction unmatched. Germline V lookup: CDR1 SGDLS, CDR2 YYNGEE. The CDR3: CASSAGQGFSYEQYF. The CDR3 nucleotides read TGTGCCAGCAGCGCCGGACAGGGATTCTCCTACGAGCAGTACTTC.

The chain is built from TRBV6-1 and TRBJ1-1, with D possibly being TRBD1 (6 bases). Trimming left V 3 bases short and J 2 bases short, with 13 bases between. The CDR3 has 15 amino acids. In germline, CDR1 is MNHNS, CDR2 SASEGT. CDR3 protein: CASSDRTESNTEAFF. DNA for the CDR3: TGTGCCAGCAGTGACAGGACAGAATCAAACACTGAAGCTTTCTTT.